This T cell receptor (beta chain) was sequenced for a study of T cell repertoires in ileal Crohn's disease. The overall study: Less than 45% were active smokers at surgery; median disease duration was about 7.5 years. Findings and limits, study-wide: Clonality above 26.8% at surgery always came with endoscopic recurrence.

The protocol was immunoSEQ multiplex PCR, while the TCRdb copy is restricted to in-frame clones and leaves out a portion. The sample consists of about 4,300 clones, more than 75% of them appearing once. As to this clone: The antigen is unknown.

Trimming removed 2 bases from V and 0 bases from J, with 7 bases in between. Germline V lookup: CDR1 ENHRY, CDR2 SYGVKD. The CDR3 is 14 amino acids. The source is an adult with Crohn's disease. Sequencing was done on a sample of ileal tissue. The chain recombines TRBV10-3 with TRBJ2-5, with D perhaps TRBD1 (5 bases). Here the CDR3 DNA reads TGTGCCATCAGTGAGGCAGGGCACCAAGAGACCCAGTACTTC. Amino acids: CAISEAGHQETQYF.